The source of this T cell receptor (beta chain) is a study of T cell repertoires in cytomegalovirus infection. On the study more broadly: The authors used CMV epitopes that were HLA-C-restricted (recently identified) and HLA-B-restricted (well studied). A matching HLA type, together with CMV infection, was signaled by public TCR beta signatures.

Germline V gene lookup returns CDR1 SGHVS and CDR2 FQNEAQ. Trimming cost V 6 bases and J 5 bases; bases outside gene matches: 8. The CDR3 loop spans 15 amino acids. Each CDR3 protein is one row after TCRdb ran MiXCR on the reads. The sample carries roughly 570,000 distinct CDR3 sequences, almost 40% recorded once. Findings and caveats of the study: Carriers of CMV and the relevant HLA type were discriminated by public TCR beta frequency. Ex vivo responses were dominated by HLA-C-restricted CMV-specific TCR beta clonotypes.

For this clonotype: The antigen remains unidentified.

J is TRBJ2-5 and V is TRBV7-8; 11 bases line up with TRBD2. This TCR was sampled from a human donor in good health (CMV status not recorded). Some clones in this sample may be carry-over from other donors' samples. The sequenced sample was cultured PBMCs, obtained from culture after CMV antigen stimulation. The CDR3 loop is CASSPNSGRGETQYF. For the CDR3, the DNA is TGTGCCAGCAGTCCAAATAGCGGGAGGGGGGAGACCCAGTACTTC.